One and the same sample provided the 23 T cell receptor beta chains below, sequenced in a study of T cell responses to AZD1222 COVID-19 vaccine. The method was immunoSEQ multiplex PCR; TCRdb's version includes in-frame clones alone and lacks a portion of them. Of about 170,000 clones listed, 80% to 90% were seen once; the top ten hold roughly 4.3%. This sample comprised peripheral blood, obtained 28 days after the second dose of the MenACWY control vaccine. Receptors were obtained from an adult who received the MenACWY meningococcal vaccine as a control.

This chain links TRBV5-4 with TRBJ1-1; no firm D call. The CDR3 is made up of 12 amino acids. CDR1 is SGHNT and CDR2 is YYREEE in the germline V gene (reference sequence). Trimming stripped 3 bases from V and 7 bases from J, with 10 bases between. CDR3 DNA: TGTGCCAGCAGCTCTGGGCTGGGTGAAGCTTTCTTT. This sequence encodes CASSSGLGEAFF.

V is TRBV18 and J is TRBJ1-1; 9 positions agree with TRBD1. V gave up 5 bases and J gave up 2 bases; unmatched junction bases: 15. The CDR3 spans 18 residues. Per germline, CDR1 KGHSH and CDR2 LQKENI. The chain's CDR3 is CASSMMRANRGLNTEAFF. The CDR3 DNA reads TGTGCCAGCTCAATGATGAGGGCTAACAGGGGGCTCAACACTGAAGCTTTCTTT.

The rearrangement links TRBV2 to TRBJ2-2; D ambiguous. Trimming cost V 2 bases and J 6 bases, with 13 bases left between them. CDR3 length: 15 amino acids. Germline CDR1 reads SNHLY; CDR2 reads FYNNEI. Here the CDR3 DNA reads TGTGCCAGCAGTGAACTGACTTACCTTTCCGGGGAGCTGTTTTTT. Amino acid sequence: CASSELTYLSGELFF.

This sequence joins TRBV27 and TRBJ1-1; D might be TRBD1 (5 bases). There are 13 residues in the CDR3. CDR1 and CDR2 (germline): MNHEY, SMNVEV (reference sequence). Trimming took off 6 bases at V and 3 bases at J, with 11 bases between the two ends. The CDR3 loop is CASSPVGDTEAFF. The CDR3 coding sequence is TGTGCCAGCAGCCCCGTAGGGGACACTGAAGCTTTCTTT.

V is TRBV5-1 and J is TRBJ2-7; D unresolved. This CDR3 region has 11 residues. Trimming took off 5 bases at V and 5 bases at J, with 8 bases between the two ends. Germline values: CDR1 SGHRS, CDR2 YFSETQ. The CDR3 region is CASRGSHEQYF. CDR3 bases: TGCGCCAGCAGGGGCAGCCACGAGCAGTACTTC. The variable domain in full, with the rest retrieved from reference TRBV5-1 and TRBJ2-7, is KAGVTQTPRYLIKTRGQQVTLSCSPISGHRSVSWYQQTPGQGLQFLFEYFSETQRNKGNFPGRFSGRQFSNSRSEMNVSTLELGDSALYLCASRGSHEQYFGPGTRLTVT.

This chain joins TRBV7-6 and TRBJ2-3; no reliable D call. The V and J ends lost 4 bases and 8 bases respectively, with 7 bases between them. Germline V gene sequence: CDR1 SGHVS, CDR2 FNYEAQ. The CDR3 totals 11 residues. CDR3 sequence reads: CASSSGGTQYF. The DNA for the CDR3 is TGTGCCAGCAGCTCGGGTGGTACGCAGTATTTT. Using reference TRBV7-6 and TRBJ2-3 for the parts outside the CDR3, the full variable domain is GAGVSQSPRYKVTKRGQDVALRCDPISGHVSLYWYRQALGQGPEFLTYFNYEAQQDKSGLPNDRFSAERPEGSISTLTIQRTEQRDSAMYRCASSSGGTQYFGPGTRLTVL.

The CDR3 sequence: CASSEGVAGVDKQYF. CDR3 bases: TGTGCCAGCAGTGAAGGGGTAGCGGGGGTGGACAAGCAGTACTTC. This chain connects TRBV2 to TRBJ2-7, with 9 bases identical to TRBD2. V dropped 1 base and J dropped 8; count of bases not matched to a gene: 9. The length of the CDR3 is 15 residues. The germline CDR1 and CDR2 sequences are SNHLY and FYNNEI. Based on the CDR3 plus reference TRBV2 and TRBJ2-7, the full variable domain is EPEVTQTPSHQVTQMGQEVILRCVPISNHLYFYWYRQILGQKVEFLVSFYNNEISEKSEIFDDQFSVERPDGSNFTLKIRSTKLEDSAMYFCASSEGVAGVDKQYFGPGTRLTVT.

The chain uses TRBV9 and TRBJ1-2; no reliable D call. In germline, CDR1 is SGDLS, CDR2 YYNGEE. The CDR3 runs 14 residues. Trimming cost V 0 bases and J 0 bases, with 6 bases left between them. CDR3 region: CASSVGKANYGYTF. The CDR3 DNA reads TGTGCCAGCAGCGTAGGAAAGGCTAACTATGGCTACACCTTC.

In its sample, this clone was seen a few times. The chain uses TRBV28 and TRBJ1-3; unclear D gene. The CDR3 is 15 amino acids. V was shortened by 5 bases and J by 0 bases, with 11 bases between the two germline ends. From germline, CDR1 is MDHEN and CDR2 SYDVKM. Here the CDR3 DNA reads TGTGCCAGCAGTACCTCAACCGTCTCTGGAAACACCATATATTTT. It translates to CASSTSTVSGNTIYF.

The V call is TRBV10-1, the J call TRBJ2-3; possibly TRBD2 for D (5 bases). Germline V CDR1 and CDR2: WNHNN, SYGVQD (reference sequence). Between the trimmed V and J ends, which lost 0 bases and 0 bases, there was a span of 10 bases. This CDR3 has 16 amino acids. Written as DNA, the CDR3 is TGCGCCAGCAGTGAGTCGAACCTAGCTAGCACAGATACGCAGTATTTT. It yields the protein CASSESNLASTDTQYF.

In this sample, this clone turned up once. This chain connects TRBV5-6 to TRBJ1-2; the D is unclear. Germline lookup yields CDR1 SGHDT and CDR2 YYEEEE. V was cut by 6 bases and J by 1 base, with 16 bases left in between. This CDR3 has 15 amino acids. CDR3 residues: CASTPGSPYNYGYTF. CDR3 in DNA: TGTGCCAGCACCCCGGGCAGCCCCTATAACTATGGCTACACCTTC.

V gene TRBV15 combines with J gene TRBJ2-5; D unclear. Germline V lookup: CDR1 LNHNV, CDR2 YYDKDF (reference sequence). The germline V and J ends were trimmed by 0 bases and 1 base, with 9 bases remaining between them. This CDR3 has 15 amino acids. The CDR3 DNA is TGTGCCACCAGCAGAGATTGGAACGGCCAAGAGACCCAGTACTTC. Translated: CATSRDWNGQETQYF.

J is TRBJ1-2 and V is TRBV7-2; D gene ambiguous. The CDR3 totals 12 residues. The germline V gene encodes CDR1 SGHTA and CDR2 FQGNSA. Trimming shortened V by 5 bases and J by 4 bases, and 8 bases separated the two germline ends. This CDR3 is CASSKGPYGYTF. The CDR3 region has the DNA TGTGCCAGCAGCAAGGGTCCCTATGGCTACACCTTC.

This chain's CDR3 is CASSIDRPNNSPLHF. The CDR3 nucleotides are TGTGCCAGCAGTATAGACAGGCCTAATAATTCACCCCTCCACTTT. The chain recombines TRBV6-5 with TRBJ1-6; perhaps TRBD1 as D (6 bases). The length of the CDR3 is 15 residues. Germline CDR1 reads MNHEY; CDR2 reads SVGAGI. With 5 bases removed from V and 5 bases from J, the gap between germline ends came to 13 bases.

This rearrangement joins TRBV28 to TRBJ1-5, with TRBD1 identical over 8 bases. The length of the CDR3 is 15 residues. After removal of 3 bases from V and 3 bases from J, the junction contained 4 bases not matched to a gene. From germline, CDR1 is MDHEN and CDR2 SYDVKM. The CDR3 is CASSLRQGYNQPQHF. In DNA, the CDR3 is TGTGCCAGCAGTTTGCGACAGGGGTACAATCAGCCCCAGCATTTT.

This clone has just one count. The chain uses TRBV6-5 and TRBJ2-7; 8 positions match TRBD1. Germline lookup yields CDR1 MNHEY and CDR2 SVGAGI. V shed 6 bases, J shed 2 bases, and the junction held 9 bases outside the gene matches. This CDR3 is 15 amino acids long. The CDR3 nucleotides read TGTGCCAGCAGACCGATGACAGGGGTCCCCTACGAGCAGTACTTC. It encodes CASRPMTGVPYEQYF.

The chain links TRBV5-1 to TRBJ1-3; D may be TRBD1 (5 bases). This CDR3 has 16 residues. The V end was cut by 3 bases, the J end by 0 bases, with 13 bases between. Per the germline V gene, CDR1 is SGHRS and CDR2 is YFSETQ. CDR3 in amino acids: CASSSGDGSSGNTIYF. The CDR3 nucleotides are TGCGCCAGCAGCTCGGGGGACGGAAGCTCTGGAAACACCATATATTTT.

V gene TRBV15 combines with J gene TRBJ2-1; D tentatively reads TRBD1 or TRBD2 (5 bases each). The germline gives CDR1 LNHNV, CDR2 YYDKDF (reference sequence). V dropped 3 bases and J dropped 6 bases, with 15 bases sitting between them. This CDR3 comprises 15 residues. The CDR3 nucleotides are TGTGCCACCAGCAGGGATAGAGGGACGCGCAATGAGCAGTTCTTC. It translates to CATSRDRGTRNEQFF.

This chain uses TRBV27 with TRBJ2-3; maybe TRBD1 (5 bases). This CDR3 is built from 14 residues. Trimming removed 7 bases from V and 1 base from J, with 12 bases in between. From germline, CDR1 is MNHEY and CDR2 SMNVEV (reference sequence). The CDR3 sequence is CASTFGAGTDTQYF. In DNA, the CDR3 is TGTGCCAGCACCTTTGGGGCAGGCACAGATACGCAGTATTTT.

The chain employs TRBV10-3 and TRBJ2-5; possibly TRBD1 for D (6 bases). Germline assignment: CDR1 ENHRY and CDR2 SYGVKD. The V gene lost 6 bases and the J gene lost 3 bases, with 14 bases spanning the gap. The CDR3 has 14 amino acids. The chain's CDR3 is CAISSGHTKETQYF. The CDR3 DNA sequence: TGTGCCATCAGCTCGGGACATACCAAAGAGACCCAGTACTTC.

J is TRBJ1-2 and V is TRBV2; D call uncertain. The CDR3 is 11 amino acids. V was shortened by 6 bases and J by 8 bases, with 10 bases between the two germline ends. CDR1 is SNHLY, CDR2 FYNNEI, per germline. The CDR3 here is CASRVGVGYTF. The CDR3 DNA sequence: TGTGCCAGCAGGGTTGGGGTGGGCTACACCTTC.

The V and J genes are TRBV5-1 and TRBJ2-2; 7 bases agree with TRBD2. CDR1 is SGHRS and CDR2 is YFSETQ in the germline V gene. This CDR3 is built from 18 residues. With V trimmed by 0 bases and J by 2 bases, 10 bases remained unmatched. The CDR3 here is CASSLAVLAVPNTGELFF. CDR3 DNA sequence: TGCGCCAGCAGCTTGGCGGTTCTAGCGGTGCCCAACACCGGGGAGCTGTTTTTT.

V is TRBV18 and J is TRBJ1-5; a weak D match, TRBD1 (5 bases). This CDR3 is 15 amino acids long. Germline V gene sequence: CDR1 KGHSH, CDR2 LQKENI. Between the trimmed V and J ends, which lost 6 bases and 0 bases, there was a span of 12 bases. CDR3: CASSPRDSSNQPQHF. Here the CDR3 DNA reads TGTGCCAGCTCCCCCAGAGACAGTAGCAATCAGCCCCAGCATTTT.